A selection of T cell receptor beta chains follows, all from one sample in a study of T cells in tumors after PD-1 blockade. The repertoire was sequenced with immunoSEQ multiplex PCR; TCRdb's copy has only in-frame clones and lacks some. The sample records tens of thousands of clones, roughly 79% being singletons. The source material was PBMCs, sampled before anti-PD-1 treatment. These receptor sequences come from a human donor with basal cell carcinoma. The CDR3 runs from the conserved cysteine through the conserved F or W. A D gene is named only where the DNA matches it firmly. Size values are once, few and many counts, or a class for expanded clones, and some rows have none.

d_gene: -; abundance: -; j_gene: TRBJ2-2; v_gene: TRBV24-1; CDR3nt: TGTGCCACCAGTGATCTGAACACGGCCAACACCGGGGAGCTGTTTTTT; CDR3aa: CATSDLNTANTGELFF
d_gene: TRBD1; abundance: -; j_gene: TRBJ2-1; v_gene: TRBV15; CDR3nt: TGTGCCACCAGCAGAGGGACAGGGGGCAATGAGCAGTTCTTC; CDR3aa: CATSRGTGGNEQFF
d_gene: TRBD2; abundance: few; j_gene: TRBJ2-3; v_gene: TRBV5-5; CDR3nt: TGTGCCAGCAGCTTACTAGCGGGCATAAGCACAGATACGCAGTATTTT; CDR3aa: CASSLLAGISTDTQYF
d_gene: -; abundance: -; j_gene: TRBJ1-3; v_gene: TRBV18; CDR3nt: TGTGCCAGCTCACCACAATCAGTCTCTGGAAACACCATATATTTT; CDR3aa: CASSPQSVSGNTIYF
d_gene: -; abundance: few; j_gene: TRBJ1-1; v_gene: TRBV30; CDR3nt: TGTGCCTGGAGTGAGGGGCAATACACTGAAGCTTTCTTT; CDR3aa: CAWSEGQYTEAFF
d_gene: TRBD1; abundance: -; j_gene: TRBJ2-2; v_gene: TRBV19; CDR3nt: TGTGCCAGTAGTATATCCCGGGACAGGGGGCCGGCTACCTGGGAGCTGTTTTTT; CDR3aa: CASSISRDRGPATWELFF
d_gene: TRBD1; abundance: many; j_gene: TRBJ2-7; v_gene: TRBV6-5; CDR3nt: TGTGCCAGCAGCCCACAGGGGGCGCTTCCCTACGAGCAGTACTTC; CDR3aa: CASSPQGALPYEQYF
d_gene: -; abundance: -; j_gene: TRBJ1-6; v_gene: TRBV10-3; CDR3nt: TGTGCCATCGGGCAGACTCAGGGTAGGAATAATTCACCCCTCCACTTT; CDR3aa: CAIGQTQGRNNSPLHF
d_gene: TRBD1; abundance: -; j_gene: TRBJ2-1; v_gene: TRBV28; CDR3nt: TGTGCCAGCAGCGCGACAGGGGGCACAAATGAGCAGTTCTTC; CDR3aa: CASSATGGTNEQFF
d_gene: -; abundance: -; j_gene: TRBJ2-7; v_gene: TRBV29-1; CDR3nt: TGCAGCGTTGCACGGGGGACCTACGAGCAGTACTTC; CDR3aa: CSVARGTYEQYF
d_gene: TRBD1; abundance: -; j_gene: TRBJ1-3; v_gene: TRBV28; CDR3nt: TGTGCCAGTAGGACAGGGTCCGCGGGAAACACCATATATTTT; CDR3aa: CASRTGSAGNTIYF
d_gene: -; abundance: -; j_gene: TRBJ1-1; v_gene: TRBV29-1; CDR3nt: TGCAGCGTTGAAATGGGCAGGGCGAACACTGAAGCTTTCTTT; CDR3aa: CSVEMGRANTEAFF